One sample yielded the 7 T cell receptor beta chains listed below, sequenced in a study of read filtering for tumor transcriptome and immune sequencing. From approximately 430 ng of RNA, a library with molecular barcoded alpha/delta and beta/gamma adaptors was made. One entry per CDR3 protein results from TCRdb running MiXCR on the reads. The sample has approximately 57,000 distinct CDR3 sequences; 10% to 15% are singletons. The sample consisted of a population of CD138-negative cells sorted from bone marrow. The receptors derive from a donor aged 40 or older with multiple myeloma.

This clonotype was seen ten or more times. This chain links TRBV11-2 with TRBJ1-1, with D possibly matching TRBD1 (5 bases). The CDR3 length is 16 residues. Trimming pared 0 bases from V and 1 base from J, leaving 12 bases between. CDR1 and CDR2 (germline): SGHAT, FQNNGV. Here the CDR3 DNA reads TGTGCCAGCAGCTTAGATCTTTTCGGGGGGAACACTGAAGCTTTCTTT. Translating gives CASSLDLFGGNTEAFF.

The chain combines TRBV7-3 with TRBJ2-5; tentative D call: TRBD2 (6 bases). The V gene's germline CDR1 is SGHTA and CDR2 FQGTGA. V was cut by 2 bases and J by 1 base, with 11 bases left in between. The CDR3 totals 15 residues. The CDR3 here is CASSLGWRAQETQYF. CDR3 nucleotides: TGTGCCAGCAGCTTAGGGTGGAGGGCCCAAGAGACCCAGTACTTC.

The rearrangement uses TRBV7-3 and TRBJ1-2, with a tentative D call TRBD1 (5 bases). The CDR3 is 13 amino acids. Trimming pared 5 bases from V and 4 bases from J, leaving 11 bases between. CDR1 is SGHTA, CDR2 FQGTGA, per germline. The CDR3, as DNA: TGTGCCAGCAGCGTGGGGGACGGCTATGGCTACACCTTC. Its translation: CASSVGDGYGYTF.

There are many counts of this clonotype. This rearrangement joins TRBV10-3 to TRBJ1-2; D unclear. Germline V gene lookup returns CDR1 ENHRY and CDR2 SYGVKD. Trimming cost V 0 bases and J 4 bases, with 9 bases left between them. CDR3 size: 14 residues. In DNA, the CDR3 is TGTGCCATCAGTGAGTCTACGGAGCCCTATGGCTACACCTTC. Translation: CAISESTEPYGYTF.

This clonotype occurred many times. This chain joins TRBV2 and TRBJ2-7; 10 bases are shared with TRBD1. V was pared by 5 bases and J by 2 bases, with 6 bases of the junction left unmatched. Germline values: CDR1 SNHLY, CDR2 FYNNEI. CDR3 length: 15 residues. The CDR3 here is CASSNPGQGPYEQYF. In DNA, the CDR3 is TGTGCCAGCAGTAACCCGGGACAGGGGCCCTACGAGCAGTACTTC.

The chain couples TRBV7-9 to TRBJ2-1; the D is unclear. The V end lost 5 bases, the J end lost 9 bases, and 20 bases lay between the germline ends. This CDR3 spans 15 amino acids. Germline V gives CDR1 SEHNR, CDR2 FQNEAQ (reference sequence). The CDR3 loop reads CASSIVWGEAGEQFF. The CDR3 nucleotides read TGTGCCAGCAGCATAGTTTGGGGTGAGGCCGGTGAGCAGTTCTTC. Together with reference TRBV7-9 and TRBJ2-1, the CDR3 gives the full variable domain: DTGVSQNPRHKITKRGQNVTFRCDPISEHNRLYWYRQTLGQGPEFLTYFQNEAQLEKSRLLSDRFSAERPKGSFSTLEIQRTEQGDSAMYLCASSIVWGEAGEQFFGPGTRLTVL.

This clonotype was counted between two and nine times. The chain carries TRBV30 and TRBJ1-1; D uncertain. The CDR3 has 12 amino acids. With 0 bases removed from V and 6 bases from J, the gap between germline ends came to 8 bases. Germline loops: CDR1 GTSNPN, CDR2 SVGIG (reference sequence). CDR3 nucleotides: TGTGCCTGGAGTGTACGGGGAGCTGAAGCTTTCTTT. As protein: CAWSVRGAEAFF.